The source of this T cell receptor (beta chain) is a study of blood T cell repertoires in COVID-19. Whole-study context: Samples taken during acute and convalescent COVID-19 were collected in the United States, Italy and Spain.

The authors' processing: Nucleated cell number was recorded as an estimate derived from reference gene primer amplification. Clones were read by immunoSEQ multiplex PCR, and TCRdb kept only the in-frame ones, dropping some. The V and J calls and clone size are taken from that table; D and trimming were inferred from the DNA. The sample lists about 140,000 clones, more than 60% occurring once. CDR3 length: 14 residues. V gave up 8 bases and J gave up 9 bases; unmatched junction bases: 6. Germline values: CDR1 LNHDA, CDR2 SQIVND (reference sequence). V usage is TRBV19 and J usage is TRBJ1-6, with TRBD1 matching over 11 bases. The sequence was collected from a man between 45 and 60 years old with acute or convalescent COVID-19. Sequenced material: peripheral blood. The CDR3 spells CASGTGGLGSPLHF. The CDR3 region has the DNA TGTGCCAGTGGGACAGGGGGGCTTGGTTCACCCCTCCACTTT.